This TCR beta chain originates from a study of CD8+CD57+ T cells in acquired aplastic anemia. Only a few counts were recorded for this clonotype. According to the study, genomic DNA was the template for TCR beta VDJ and CDR3 profiling. TCRdb called the reads again in MiXCR, with one record for every CDR3 protein. The repertoire consists of 400,000 to 450,000 distinct CDR3 sequences, with 55% to 70% occurring once and the leading ten covering 4%. J lost 2 bases, V lost 6 bases, and 6 bases had no gene match. CDR1 is LNHDA and CDR2 is SQIVND in the germline V gene (reference sequence). The CDR3 extends over 15 amino acids.

The TCR originated in a human donor in good health, serving as a control. Sequenced sample: sorted CD4+, CD8+, or CD8+CD57+ T cells (not recorded which) from PBMCs. The rearrangement links TRBV19 to TRBJ2-1; 8 positions match TRBD2. The CDR3 protein is CASSLTSVAYNEQFF. DNA for the CDR3: TGTGCCAGTAGCCTGACTAGCGTGGCCTACAATGAGCAGTTCTTC.